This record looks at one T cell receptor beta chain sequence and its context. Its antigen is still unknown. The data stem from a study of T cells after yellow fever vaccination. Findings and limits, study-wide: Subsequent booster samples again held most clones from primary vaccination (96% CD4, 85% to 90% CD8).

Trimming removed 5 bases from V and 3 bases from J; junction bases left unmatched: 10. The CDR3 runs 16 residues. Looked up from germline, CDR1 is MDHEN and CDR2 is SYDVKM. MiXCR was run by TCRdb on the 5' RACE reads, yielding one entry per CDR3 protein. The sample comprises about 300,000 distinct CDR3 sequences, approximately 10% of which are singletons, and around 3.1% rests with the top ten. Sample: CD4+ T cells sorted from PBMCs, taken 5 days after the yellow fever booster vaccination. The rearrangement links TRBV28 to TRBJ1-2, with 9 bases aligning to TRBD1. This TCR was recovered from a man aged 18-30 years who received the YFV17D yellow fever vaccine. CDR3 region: CASSVHEQGADYGYTF. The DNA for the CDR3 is TGTGCCAGCAGTGTCCACGAACAGGGGGCGGACTATGGCTACACCTTC.